The sequence of this T cell receptor (beta chain) was determined in a study of T cell repertoires in cytomegalovirus infection (dated 2019 in TCRdb). Looking at the study overall: The peptide stimulations were aimed at well-studied HLA-B-restricted epitopes as well as recently identified HLA-C-restricted CMV epitopes, whose presentation resists viral immunomodulation. The HLA type of each donor mattered for the analysis, because public TCR beta signatures pointed to carriage of CMV infection along with the matching HLA type. What the authors observed across the whole study: The ex vivo response was dominated by HLA-C-restricted CMV-specific TCR beta clonotypes, and the single most frequent clonotype in two of eight donors was supplied by these HLA-C-restricted clonotypes. In both this cohort and an independent roughly 350-donor cohort, the cumulative frequency of public TCR beta family members distinguished carriers of CMV infection plus the relevant HLA type.

With respect to this clonotype: No cognate antigen has been identified for it. The input lacks base qualities; no much larger clone sits a single base away.

The sequencer listed for this sample is Illumina HiSeq 1500. Using fastp at Q25 and MiXCR, TCRdb reprocessed the public reads and kept productive beta chains. Rows are unified per CDR3 protein, each entry keeping the most common DNA and genes. The sample includes about 220,000 distinct CDR3 sequences, with roughly 34% observed a single time. About 60% of the sample goes to the ten largest clones. The germline V gene specifies SGHVS as CDR1 and FQNEAQ as CDR2. V is trimmed back by 5 bases and J by 3 bases, and the junction contains 7 bases that no gene match accounts for. The CDR3, cysteine through phenylalanine, is 16 amino acids long. Here the CDR3 DNA is all that survives: 48 bases in frame from base 1. The sample's treatment or condition label, in plain terms: in vitro stimulation with specific CMV peptide epitopes to enrich CMV-specific T cells.

This sample comprised CD8+ T cells from cultured PBMCs, obtained from culture after CMV antigen stimulation. This TCR was recovered from a human donor in good health (CMV status not recorded). Some clones in this sample may be carry-over from other donors' samples. The chain uses TRBV7-8 and TRBJ2-3; 11 bases in between match TRBD2. The sequence in DNA is TGTGCCAGCAGCAAACTAGCGGGAGAAGTAACAGATACGCAGTATTTT. Translation gives CASSKLAGEVTDTQYF.